The clone carrying this T cell receptor beta chain was counted many times. This sample was included in a study of regulatory T cells in long-lasting Graves disease. Arm-PCR of CDR3 regions with iRepertoire HTBI primers generated TCR beta libraries. From the multiplex PCR reads, TCRdb called clonotypes with MiXCR, one entry per CDR3 protein. Of about 460,000 distinct CDR3 sequences in the sample, roughly 23% are singletons; the top ten hold around 13%. Time point described: persistent/refractory GD, antithyroid drugs over 5 years with positive TRAb. Researchers made the TCR library from RNA that was extracted from PBMCs. EDTA tubes received approximately 9.8 milliliters of drawn peripheral blood. The specimen was peripheral blood mononuclear cells (PBMCs), collected when the disease was refractory, from a patient treated with antithyroid drugs. The receptor's source is a female donor with Graves disease.

CDR3 sequence: CASSSNRGRGDYQPQHF. The CDR3 bases are TGTGCCAGCAGTTCAAACAGGGGGCGAGGGGATTATCAGCCCCAGCATTTT. The V call is TRBV27, the J call TRBJ1-5; 9 positions agree with TRBD1. The germline gives CDR1 MNHEY, CDR2 SMNVEV (reference sequence). After removal of 4 bases from V and 5 bases from J, the junction contained 12 bases not matched to a gene. CDR3 length: 17 amino acids.